This TCR beta chain is from a study of shared clonotypes between healthy human individuals (dated by TCRdb to 2020 to 2021). Context from the whole study: A few men and a couple of women, aged 18 to 49 years, made up the cohort. For each donor, three plates each were used for CD4 naive and CD4 memory, two plates were used for CD8 naive, and one plate was used for CD8 memory. Blood TCR repertoires of five healthy adults were deeply sequenced to estimate repertoire size and the extent of clonotype sharing between individuals. To increase sequencing depth and limit assay-specific biases, TCR repertoire library preparation and sequencing were carried out by different laboratories using diverse techniques. Per donor, leukapheresis produced somewhere between about 0.9 and 9.5 billion PBMCs.

The germline V gene (reference sequence) yields MNHEY for CDR1 and SMNVEV for CDR2. V has 4 bases trimmed and J has 0 bases trimmed; junction bases matching no gene number 7. The CDR3 measures 16 amino acids from cysteine to phenylalanine. CDR3 DNA only is kept here, 48 bases in frame from base 1. Using the deep immunoSEQ assay, multiplex PCR amplified TCR CDR3 regions from genomic DNA. Extracted genomic DNA from each cell subset was distributed evenly across all wells of several immunoSEQ 96-well plates, and each plate was treated as a replicate. For sorted subsets, each replicate PCR was loaded with roughly 0.2 ug genomic DNA, equivalent to some 27,000 T cell genomes. The purified libraries were quantified using a Qubit 3.0 fluorometer, sized with a Bioanalyzer 2100, and then quantified again using the KAPA Library Quantification kit. Every immunoSEQ 96-well plate was sequenced on a dedicated single-read 150-cycle Illumina NextSeq 550 flow cell. The original pipeline was this. The immunoSEQ output contained only junctional sequences without quality scores, so filtering could not match that applied to full-length reads. Sequences were annotated with PyIR, a Python wrapper for IgBLAST v1.9, and V/J genes and CDR3 were assigned using IMGT germline references. Reads were filtered out if the reads had weak V/J assignments (E-value above 1e-6), no CDR3, stop codons, out-of-frame junctions, or ambiguous translated residues. V3J clonotypes were defined as sequences sharing an identical inferred V gene, J gene, and CDR3 amino acid sequence. Percentage overlap between repertoires was computed as shared unique clonotypes divided by the size of the smaller repertoire. RTK rarefaction, the Chao1 estimator, and Recon v2.1 estimates of unobserved clonotypes were used to assess repertoire richness. For all TCRbeta clonotypes obtained by the gDNA method from a few donors, generation probabilities were computed with OLGA. Sourced from immuneACCESS, this table was stored by TCRdb with only in-frame sequences that have V and J called. A share of the clones is absent; for the studies checked, an unresolved V gene accounts for under half, and the remainder has no known explanation. V, J and clone size were drawn from that table, and D and trimming were deduced from the DNA. The table for this sample lists approximately 100,000 clones; around two thirds of them were counted only once. The biggest ten clones account for roughly 40% of the sample.

Donors were healthy HIV-negative adults with no recently reported acute infections or vaccinations. All donors were Caucasian adults living in Nashville, Tennessee, USA. The CD8 memory samples were a combination of magnetically selected CD45RO+ cells and CCR7-negative CD45RA+ effector memory (TemRA) cells. After blood collection by leukapheresis, PBMCs were isolated using Ficoll-Histopaque density gradient centrifugation and then cryopreserved in the vapor phase of liquid nitrogen. Purity and quantity of every magnetically sorted T cell population were checked by analytical flow cytometry. Genomic DNA was isolated from every sorted fraction and measured by UV absorbance on a Nanodrop 2000c. A note on this clone: Its cognate antigen has yet to be identified. The sample holds no much larger clone one base away, and base qualities are not on file.

Findings and caveats that apply to the study as a whole: Pairwise subsampling indicated that sequencing depth was expected to affect the degree of clonotype sharing among donors. The genetic and exposure-history diversity represented was limited by the small number of donors. Sampling was restricted to blood, and TCR repertoires in tissue are likely to differ from TCR repertoires in blood. Sharing across four donors was observed for approximately 5% of naive CD4, under 4% of naive CD8, over 2% of memory CD4, and around 0.44% of memory CD8 clonotypes. Rarefaction of sorted-subset datasets indicated incomplete sequencing despite the large sequencing depth. Naive subsets generally had larger estimated clonotype richness than memory subsets. Compared with non-shared clonotypes, clonotypes shared by all four sorted-subset donors had higher generation probabilities.

The sequence was obtained from a man in his thirties or forties in good health. The chain employs TRBV27 and TRBJ2-3; TRBD2 aligns with 7 central bases. The sequenced sample consisted of memory CD8+ T cells sorted from blood. The cell subset or site label corresponds to: CD45RO+ cells pooled with CCR7-negative TemRA cells. The DNA sequence is as follows: TGTGCCAGCAGTTCCAGGCTAGCGGCTAGCACAGATACGCAGTATTTT. This translates into CASSSRLAASTDTQYF.